The next 10 T cell receptor beta chains were all read from a single sample in a study of blood T cells in healthy people across ages. The second PCR ran about 6 to 12 cycles with a sample-barcoded 5' primer and J-beta primers. TCRdb called the 5' RACE reads again in MiXCR, with one record for every CDR3 protein. Of approximately 600,000 distinct CDR3 sequences listed, 58% are singletons. Sequenced: blood. These TCRs come from a man in his sixties in good health.

This clonotype was detected a few times. This rearrangement joins TRBV19 to TRBJ1-1, with D perhaps TRBD1 (5 bases). V gave up 4 bases and J gave up 4 bases, with 10 bases separating them. The germline V gene has CDR1 LNHDA and CDR2 SQIVND (reference sequence). The CDR3 covers 13 residues. DNA for the CDR3: TGTGCCAGTAGTACAGGGCTCGGCACTGAAGCTTTCTTT. Protein: CASSTGLGTEAFF.

The rearrangement joins TRBV7-9 to TRBJ1-2; 7 nucleotides agree with TRBD1. Per germline, CDR1 SEHNR and CDR2 FQNEAQ (reference sequence). The CDR3 contains 17 residues. Trimming removed 2 bases from V and 3 bases from J; junction bases left unmatched: 12. The CDR3 spells CASSLLPSAGGDYGYTF. The CDR3 DNA reads as TGTGCCAGCAGCTTACTCCCTTCGGCAGGGGGTGACTATGGCTACACCTTC.

This chain joins TRBV29-1 and TRBJ1-1, with D uncertain. CDR1 SQVTM and CDR2 ANQGSEA come from the germline V gene. The CDR3 spans 12 residues. V was cut by 6 bases and J by 6 bases, with 14 bases left in between. The CDR3 loop reads CSVDGSVAEAFF. The CDR3 DNA reads as TGCAGCGTCGACGGGTCCGTAGCTGAAGCTTTCTTT.

This chain connects TRBV5-1 to TRBJ1-4; unclear D gene. V lost 4 bases and J lost 0, with 10 bases in between. The CDR3 is made up of 15 amino acids. In germline, CDR1 is SGHRS, CDR2 YFSETQ. The CDR3 is CASSPRAPTNEKLFF. The CDR3 DNA reads TGCGCCAGCAGCCCCCGAGCACCAACTAATGAAAAACTGTTTTTT.

This chain uses TRBV4-1 with TRBJ2-7, with D perhaps TRBD1 (7 bases). The CDR3 loop spans 18 amino acids. Germline V gives CDR1 MGHRA, CDR2 YSYEKL. The ends were cut back, 1 base at V and 2 bases at J, with 21 bases in the middle. In DNA form, the CDR3 reads TGCGCCAGCAGCCAAGGGAAGAGTGTGGAGGGGGCAACCTACGAGCAGTACTTC. This gives the protein CASSQGKSVEGATYEQYF.

The V call is TRBV7-2, the J call TRBJ1-5; D is unclear. CDR3 length: 16 amino acids. Germline values: CDR1 SGHTA, CDR2 FQGNSA. V lost 1 base to trimming and J lost 2 bases, with 12 bases between them. The CDR3 spells CASSLGARSGNQPQHF. DNA of the CDR3: TGTGCCAGCAGCTTAGGGGCAAGGTCTGGCAATCAGCCCCAGCATTTT.

The gene calls are TRBV20-1 and TRBJ2-5, with 8 bases matching TRBD2. The length of the CDR3 is 11 residues. Trimming cost V 6 bases and J 13 bases; bases outside gene matches: 10. The germline V gene encodes CDR1 DFQATT and CDR2 SNEGSKA (reference sequence). CDR3 amino acids: CSANEAGEPYF. The DNA of the CDR3 is TGCAGTGCCAACGAAGCGGGGGAGCCGTACTTC.

This clonotype was seen only a few times. V is TRBV2 and J is TRBJ1-1; no definite D call. V lost 7 bases, J lost 11 bases, and 20 bases lay in between. The CDR3 is made up of 13 amino acids. Germline V gene lookup returns CDR1 SNHLY and CDR2 FYNNEI. CDR3 loop: CASTRSPLLWAFF. CDR3 nucleotides: TGTGCCAGCACCCGTTCACCCCTCCTCTGGGCTTTCTTT.

This clonotype has just a few counts. The gene calls are TRBV7-2 and TRBJ2-4; 8 bases agree with TRBD2. V lost 7 bases, J lost 1 base, and 9 bases stayed unmatched. CDR1 and CDR2 (germline): SGHTA, FQGNSA. The CDR3 length is 16 residues. CDR3 DNA sequence: TGTGCCAGCAACCGGGGGGGGTGGTCGGCCAAAAACATTCAGTACTTC. It yields the protein CASNRGGWSAKNIQYF.

This clonotype appeared a few times. The chain couples TRBV5-1 to TRBJ2-5; D possibly corresponds to TRBD1 (6 bases). The germline V gene encodes CDR1 SGHRS and CDR2 YFSETQ. V was pared by 0 bases and J by 2 bases, with 8 bases between. The CDR3 length is 14 residues. CDR3 region: CASSLDTGQETQYF. The CDR3 bases are TGCGCCAGCAGCTTGGATACAGGGCAAGAGACCCAGTACTTC.